These T cell receptor beta chains were read from a single sample in a study of Ad26.COV2.S vaccination and SARS-CoV-2 variants. Assay used: immunoSEQ multiplex PCR; TCRdb lists only in-frame clones, some missing. The sample records some 340,000 clones, about 82% being singletons. The sample here was peripheral blood, taken in a trial of Ad26.COV2.S vaccine versus placebo. All receptors come from a person between 18 and 60 years old who received the Ad26.COV2.S COVID-19 vaccine or a placebo. Each CDR3 is given with its conserved first and last residue. A D gene is named only where the DNA matches it firmly. Some rows mark clone size as missing; the rest say once, few, many or name a class of expanded clone.

j_call | v_call | d_call | clone_size | cdr3_nt | cdr3_aa
TRBJ2-5 | TRBV28 | - | - | TGTGCCAGCAGTGGGCGGACTTCGTACCAAGAGACCCAGTACTTC | CASSGRTSYQETQYF
TRBJ2-5 | TRBV25-1 | - | - | TGTGCCGTGCCGGGGCCCCCTGTAGGGACCCAGTACTTC | CAVPGPPVGTQYF
TRBJ1-1 | TRBV14 | - | - | TGTGCCAGCAGCCAAGATTTTGGGGTTACTGAAGCTTTCTTT | CASSQDFGVTEAFF
TRBJ2-4 | TRBV29-1 | - | - | TGCAGCGCAGACGTCTGGGACATTCAGTACTTC | CSADVWDIQYF
TRBJ1-4 | TRBV11-2 | TRBD1 | - | TGTGCCAGCAGCTTCGGGACAGGGATGGGTGAAAAACTGTTTTTT | CASSFGTGMGEKLFF
TRBJ2-2 | TRBV10-3 | - | once | TGTGCCATCAGTGAGACAGGGCAGATAAACACCGGGGAGCTGTTTTTT | CAISETGQINTGELFF
TRBJ2-3 | TRBV12-3/TRBV12-4 | - | - | TGTGCCACCACCCACTCCAGCACAGATACGCAGTATTTT | CATTHSSTDTQYF
TRBJ1-4 | TRBV18 | - | - | TGTGCCAGCTCACCACGGGGAGTGGACGAAAAACTGTTTTTT | CASSPRGVDEKLFF
TRBJ2-5 | TRBV6-5 | - | - | TGTGCCAGCGCAAGGGAAGAGACCCAGTACTTC | CASAREETQYF
TRBJ1-3 | TRBV28 | - | - | TGTGCCAGCAGTTTGCCCCCGGTATTAGGGCCCACTTCCATCACCCACTCTGGAAACACCATATATTTT | CASSLPPVLGPTSITHSGNTIYF
TRBJ1-6 | TRBV5-6 | - | few | TGTGCCAGCAGCTTGGAGCCGAGTTCACCCCTCCACTTT | CASSLEPSSPLHF
TRBJ2-2 | TRBV5-4 | - | - | TGTGCCAGCACCCCAGGGGCTCCCGGGGAGCTGTTTTTT | CASTPGAPGELFF
TRBJ2-7 | TRBV6-5 | TRBD1 | - | TGTGCCAGCAGTTACCAGACAGGGGGCTACGAGCAGTACTTC | CASSYQTGGYEQYF
TRBJ1-4 | TRBV4-2 | - | - | TGTGCCAGCAGCCAAGTACGGGGAGGGAATGAAAAACTGTTTTTT | CASSQVRGGNEKLFF